This entry lists 29 T cell receptor beta chains sequenced from one sample in a study of cytomegalovirus exposure and HLA in healthy donors (dated by TCRdb to about 2017). To prepare the library, the immunoSEQ multiplex PCR assay was applied. For the multiplex PCR, a mixture combining 60 forward primers for TCR Vbeta segments and 13 reverse primers for TCR Jbeta segments was used. This immuneACCESS table, as held by TCRdb, lists in-frame sequences with V and J called but not all clones. Of the missing ones, under half trace to an unresolved V gene in checked studies; the others have no known cause. The sample table records approximately 87,000 clones; 84% of these occur just once. Around 6% of the sample is held by the ten biggest clonotypes. Input material: PBMCs. These receptors all stem from a woman under 30 in good health and CMV-seropositive.

This clone was seen a handful of times. V and J are TRBV28 and TRBJ2-7; a possible D gene is TRBD1 (6 bases). Per germline, CDR1 MDHEN and CDR2 SYDVKM. Trimming shortened V by 8 bases and J by 3 bases, and 14 bases separated the two germline ends. This CDR3 spans 13 amino acids. CDR3 in amino acids: CASYNRANYEQYF. CDR3 DNA sequence: TGTGCCAGCTATAACAGGGCTAACTACGAGCAGTACTTC.

V and J are TRBV7-9 and TRBJ1-2; D possibly corresponds to TRBD1 (5 bases). The CDR3 totals 15 residues. With 5 bases removed from V and 7 bases from J, the gap between germline ends came to 20 bases. Looked up from germline, CDR1 is SEHNR and CDR2 is FQNEAQ (reference sequence). CDR3 coding DNA: TGTGCCAGCAGCCCGGTTGGGAACAGAAGGGGTGGCTACACCTTC. This translates into CASSPVGNRRGGYTF. The complete variable domain, with remaining parts taken from reference TRBV7-9 and TRBJ1-2, reads DTGVSQNPRHKITKRGQNVTFRCDPISEHNRLYWYRQTLGQGPEFLTYFQNEAQLEKSRLLSDRFSAERPKGSFSTLEIQRTEQGDSAMYLCASSPVGNRRGGYTFGSGTRLTVV.

V usage is TRBV7-8 and J usage is TRBJ2-5, with TRBD2 as a possible D gene (6 bases). The CDR3 length is 15 residues. V was clipped by 5 bases and J by 5 bases, with 18 bases between them. Germline V gene sequence: CDR1 SGHVS, CDR2 FQNEAQ. This chain's CDR3 is CASSQTKSSVETQYF. The DNA for the CDR3 is TGTGCCAGCAGCCAAACCAAGTCTAGCGTTGAGACCCAGTACTTC.

This clone has just one count. The chain employs TRBV5-1 and TRBJ1-1; tentatively, D is TRBD1 (6 bases). The CDR3 is 20 residues long. CDR1 and CDR2 (germline): SGHRS, YFSETQ. V lost 5 bases to trimming and J lost 5 bases, with 34 bases between them. This chain's CDR3 is CASRAAGGGVVGGLGTEAFF. CDR3 coding DNA: TGCGCCAGCAGAGCAGCCGGGGGCGGGGTAGTGGGGGGGCTGGGAACTGAAGCTTTCTTT.

This chain links TRBV4-1 with TRBJ2-6, with 10 bases identical to TRBD1. The V and J ends lost 4 bases and 0 bases, in that order; junction bases with no gene match: 6. Germline CDR1 and CDR2: MGHRA and YSYEKL. This CDR3 spans 18 amino acids. CDR3 coding DNA: TGCGCCAGCAGCCGACGGACAGGGGGTCTCTCTGGGGCCAACGTCCTGACTTTC. Encoded protein: CASSRRTGGLSGANVLTF.

CDR3 in amino acids: CASSPSDTYGYTF. CDR3 nucleotide sequence: TGCGCCAGCAGCCCCTCGGACACTTATGGCTACACCTTC. This chain links TRBV5-1 with TRBJ1-2, with D perhaps TRBD1 (5 bases). The CDR3 sequence is 13 residues long. The germline gives CDR1 SGHRS, CDR2 YFSETQ. Trimming left V 4 bases short and J 5 bases short, with 12 bases between.

This clone came up once. CDR3 coding DNA: TGTGCCAGCAGCTTGCAGGTGGCCGGGGCCAACGTCCTGACTTTC. Translation gives CASSLQVAGANVLTF. This sequence joins TRBV5-6 and TRBJ2-6; D is unclear. The CDR3 loop spans 15 amino acids. Germline CDR1 is SGHDT and CDR2 is YYEEEE. Trimming cost V 1 base and J 4 bases, with 9 bases left between them. The full variable domain, in which reference TRBV5-6 and TRBJ2-6 provide the parts outside the CDR3, is DAGVTQSPTHLIKTRGQQVTLRCSPKSGHDTVSWYQQALGQGPQFIFQYYEEEERQRGNFPDRFSGHQFPNYSSELNVNALLLGDSALYLCASSLQVAGANVLTFGAGSRLTVL.

The chain is built from TRBV11-2 and TRBJ1-1, with D unresolved. Germline lookup yields CDR1 SGHAT and CDR2 FQNNGV. V lost 4 bases and J lost 4, with 10 bases in between. The CDR3 runs 13 residues. CDR3 sequence reads: CASSWGGGTEAFF. CDR3 DNA sequence: TGTGCCAGCAGCTGGGGAGGAGGCACTGAAGCTTTCTTT.

This chain joins TRBV5-1 and TRBJ2-1, with TRBD2 identical over 8 bases. CDR1 and CDR2 (germline): SGHRS, YFSETQ. The trim removed 7 bases at V and 4 bases at J, leaving 10 bases unmatched. CDR3 length: 15 residues. The CDR3 DNA reads as TGCGCCAGCGGCCGGCGGGAGGACCTATACAATGAGCAGTTCTTC. Translated, it gives CASGRREDLYNEQFF.

This chain connects TRBV30 to TRBJ2-6; D is possibly TRBD2 (6 bases). Trimming pared 5 bases from V and 3 bases from J, leaving 8 bases between. CDR1 is GTSNPN, CDR2 SVGIG, per germline (reference sequence). This CDR3 contains 13 residues. The CDR3 sequence: CAWGGDGANVLTF. CDR3 sequence (DNA): TGTGCCTGGGGCGGGGATGGGGCCAACGTCCTGACTTTC. Full variable domain (outside the CDR3, taken from reference TRBV30 and TRBJ2-6): SQTIHQWPATLVQPVGSPLSLECTVEGTSNPNLYWYRQAAGRGLQLLFYSVGIGQISSEVPQNLSASRPQDRQFILSSKKLLLSDSGFYLCAWGGDGANVLTFGAGSRLTVL.

The rearrangement joins TRBV5-1 to TRBJ1-2, with D tentatively TRBD1 (5 bases). Trimming removed 3 bases at V and 5 bases at J, with 14 bases between. CDR3 length: 14 residues. Per germline, CDR1 SGHRS and CDR2 YFSETQ. The CDR3 DNA reads TGCGCCAGCAGCTCCACCGGGGGTTCTTATGGCTACACCTTC. Protein: CASSSTGGSYGYTF.

The chain employs TRBV6-5 and TRBJ1-4; D not resolved. Trimming removed 2 bases at V and 5 bases at J, with 9 bases between. CDR1 MNHEY and CDR2 SVGAGI come from the germline V gene. The CDR3 is made up of 14 amino acids. CDR3 DNA: TGTGCCAGCAGTTACCGGGGTAGAAATGAAAAACTGTTTTTT. Translation: CASSYRGRNEKLFF.

J is TRBJ2-7 and V is TRBV11-3; D gene uncertain. V lost 5 bases, J lost 4 bases, and 15 bases lay in between. CDR1 and CDR2 from the germline V gene are SGHNT and YENEEA. CDR3 length: 14 residues. The CDR3 spells CASSNSRQPYEQYF. CDR3 coding DNA: TGTGCCAGCAGCAATTCGCGACAACCGTACGAGCAGTACTTC.

As regards this clone: A read error may produce the germline difference seen at one junction end. The rearrangement uses TRBV7-9 and TRBJ1-4; a possible D gene is TRBD1 (6 bases). Germline assignment: CDR1 SEHNR and CDR2 FQNEAQ (reference sequence). The CDR3 is 16 residues long. The CDR3 DNA sequence: TGTTCCAGCAGCCCACCTGGCAGGGGAGTTAATGAAAAACTGTTTTTT. Protein sequence: CSSSPPGRGVNEKLFF.

This CDR3 reads CASSLGRQAETDSGNTIYF. DNA for the CDR3: TGTGCCAGCAGCTTAGGGCGACAGGCTGAAACGGACTCTGGAAACACCATATATTTT. The V call is TRBV7-9, the J call TRBJ1-3; D is possibly TRBD1 (6 bases). CDR3 size: 19 residues. Germline V gives CDR1 SEHNR, CDR2 FQNEAQ (reference sequence). V shed 1 base and J shed 0 bases, with 19 bases lying between them.

This sequence joins TRBV19 and TRBJ1-2; tentatively, D is TRBD1 (5 bases). Trimming took off 8 bases at V and 2 bases at J, with 12 bases between the two ends. From germline, CDR1 is LNHDA and CDR2 SQIVND (reference sequence). The CDR3 sequence is 13 residues long. The CDR3, as DNA: TGTGCCAGTCAATTCAGGGAAAACTATGGCTACACCTTC. Encoded protein: CASQFRENYGYTF.

The J gene is TRBJ2-1, the V gene TRBV18; 11 bases are shared with TRBD1. The ends lost 3 bases at V and 9 bases at J; junction bases unmatched: 4. Looked up from germline, CDR1 is KGHSH and CDR2 is LQKENI. The CDR3 runs 14 residues. The DNA of the CDR3 is TGTGCCAGCTCACCCCGGGACAGGGGGACTGAGCAGTTCTTC. It encodes CASSPRDRGTEQFF. Full variable domain (outside the CDR3, taken from reference TRBV18 and TRBJ2-1): NAGVMQNPRHLVRRRGQEARLRCSPMKGHSHVYWYRQLPEEGLKFMVYLQKENIIDESGMPKERFSAEFPKEGPSILRIQQVVRGDSAAYFCASSPRDRGTEQFFGPGTRLTVL.

The genes are TRBV28 and TRBJ2-7; 10 nucleotides match TRBD2. The germline CDR1 and CDR2 sequences are MDHEN and SYDVKM. CDR3 size: 19 residues. J lost 3 bases, V lost 1 base, and 15 bases had no gene match. In DNA, the CDR3 is TGTGCCAGCAGTTTATCCGGGACTAGCGACCCCACAGACTACTACGAGCAGTACTTC. Its translation: CASSLSGTSDPTDYYEQYF.

V gene TRBV6-6 combines with J gene TRBJ2-5; 8 bases match TRBD2. Losses at the gene ends were 2 bases for V and 5 bases for J; bases not matched to a gene: 7. The CDR3 is made up of 15 amino acids. Germline loops: CDR1 MNHNY, CDR2 SVGAGI (reference sequence). The CDR3 protein is CASSYTPQREETQYF. The CDR3 nucleotides read TGTGCCAGCAGTTACACCCCGCAGCGGGAGGAGACCCAGTACTTC.

In its sample, this clone was seen once. The chain uses TRBV28 and TRBJ1-5, with a weak D call TRBD1 (5 bases). In germline, CDR1 is MDHEN, CDR2 SYDVKM. The V and J ends lost 2 bases and 3 bases respectively, with 11 bases between them. The CDR3 contains 15 residues. CDR3 nucleotide sequence: TGTGCCAGCAGTTTAAGGGGCCAGCTCAATCAGCCCCAGCATTTT. Protein: CASSLRGQLNQPQHF.

The rearrangement links TRBV6-5 to TRBJ2-7; the D gene is possibly TRBD1 (6 bases). V was pared by 6 bases and J by 3 bases, with 15 bases between. The CDR3 sequence is 14 residues long. CDR1 is MNHEY and CDR2 is SVGAGI in the germline V gene. The CDR3 is CASRKDSGFYEQYF. DNA of the CDR3: TGTGCCAGCAGGAAGGACAGCGGTTTCTACGAGCAGTACTTC.

This clone was found a few times. The rearrangement links TRBV19 to TRBJ2-3; no firm D call. The V gene's germline CDR1 is LNHDA and CDR2 SQIVND (reference sequence). Trimming cost V 6 bases and J 0 bases, with 13 bases left between them. The CDR3 runs 15 residues. The CDR3 spells CASRAGWRSTDTQYF. The CDR3 nucleotides read TGTGCCAGTAGAGCCGGTTGGCGGAGCACAGATACGCAGTATTTT.

The V and J genes are TRBV2 and TRBJ1-2, with unresolved D. In germline, CDR1 is SNHLY, CDR2 FYNNEI. The V gene lost 2 bases and the J gene lost 7 bases, with 8 bases spanning the gap. CDR3 length equals 12 residues. Written as DNA, the CDR3 is TGTGCCAGCAGTGAACTGGCAGTTGGCTACACCTTC. This translates into CASSELAVGYTF.

V is TRBV7-6 and J is TRBJ2-1, with unresolved D. Germline loops: CDR1 SGHVS, CDR2 FNYEAQ. V dropped 1 base and J dropped 10 bases, with 14 bases sitting between them. CDR3 length: 14 residues. The CDR3 is CASSLGASSQEQFF. The CDR3 region has the DNA TGTGCCAGCAGCTTAGGGGCCTCCTCACAGGAGCAGTTCTTC.

The V gene is TRBV7-2, the J gene TRBJ2-5, with 10 bases lining up with TRBD2. CDR1 SGHTA and CDR2 FQGNSA come from the germline V gene. After removal of 4 bases from V and 5 bases from J, the junction contained 7 bases not matched to a gene. This CDR3 is built from 15 residues. CDR3 sequence reads: CASSSIAGGGETQYF. CDR3 nucleotide sequence: TGTGCCAGCAGCTCGATAGCGGGGGGCGGGGAGACCCAGTACTTC.

The rearrangement joins TRBV27 to TRBJ1-3, with D maybe TRBD1 (6 bases). The V end lost 6 bases, the J end lost 7 bases, and 16 bases lay between the germline ends. The CDR3 runs 14 residues. Germline V gene lookup returns CDR1 MNHEY and CDR2 SMNVEV (reference sequence). The CDR3 sequence: CASRPTGSGNTIYF. The CDR3 nucleotides are TGTGCCAGCAGACCAACAGGGTCGGGGAACACCATATATTTT.

V usage is TRBV2 and J usage is TRBJ2-5, with D possibly being TRBD1 (6 bases). Germline V gene data show CDR1 as SNHLY and CDR2 as FYNNEI. The V gene lost 1 base and the J gene lost 5 bases, with 11 bases spanning the gap. CDR3 length: 14 residues. CDR3 in amino acids: CASSEVRGLETQYF. The CDR3 bases are TGTGCCAGCAGTGAAGTAAGGGGGTTGGAGACCCAGTACTTC.

The chain employs TRBV5-6 and TRBJ2-5, with D perhaps TRBD1 (6 bases). Trimming removed 1 base at V and 5 bases at J, with 9 bases between. This CDR3 is 13 amino acids long. CDR1 SGHDT and CDR2 YYEEEE come from the germline V gene. CDR3 DNA: TGTGCCAGCAGCTTGTTTAGGGGGGAGACCCAGTACTTC. Translation: CASSLFRGETQYF.

The chain combines TRBV28 with TRBJ2-2, with 10 bases matching TRBD2. Germline V lookup: CDR1 MDHEN, CDR2 SYDVKM. This CDR3 is 16 amino acids long. The V and J ends lost 5 bases and 6 bases, in that order; junction bases with no gene match: 9. CDR3 nucleotides: TGTGCCAGCAGTCGGACTAGCGGAGAGAGGGCCGGGGAGCTGTTTTTT. This translates into CASSRTSGERAGELFF.